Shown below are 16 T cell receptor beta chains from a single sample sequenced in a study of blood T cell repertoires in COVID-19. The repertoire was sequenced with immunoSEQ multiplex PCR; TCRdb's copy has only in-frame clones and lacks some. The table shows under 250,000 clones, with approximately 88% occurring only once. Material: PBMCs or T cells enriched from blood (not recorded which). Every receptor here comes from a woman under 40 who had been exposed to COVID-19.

The CDR3 protein is CASSQFGTDNTGELFF. CDR3 coding DNA: TGCGCCAGCAGCCAATTTGGGACTGATAACACCGGGGAGCTGTTTTTT. The rearrangement uses TRBV4-1 and TRBJ2-2, with a tentative D call TRBD2 (6 bases). The germline V gene encodes CDR1 MGHRA and CDR2 YSYEKL. CDR3 length: 16 residues. V was clipped by 2 bases and J by 2 bases, with 12 bases between them.

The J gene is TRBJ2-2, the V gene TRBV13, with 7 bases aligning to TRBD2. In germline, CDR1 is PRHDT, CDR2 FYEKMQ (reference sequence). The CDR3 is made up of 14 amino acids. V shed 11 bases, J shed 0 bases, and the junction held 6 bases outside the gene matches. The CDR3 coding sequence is TGTGCCCCGCCTGCGGGGGCGAACACCGGGGAGCTGTTTTTT. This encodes CAPPAGANTGELFF.

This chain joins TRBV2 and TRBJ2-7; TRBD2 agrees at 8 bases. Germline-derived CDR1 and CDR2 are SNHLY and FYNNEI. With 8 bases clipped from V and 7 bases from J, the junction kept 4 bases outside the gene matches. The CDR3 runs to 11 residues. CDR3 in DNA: TGTGCCAGCCGGGAGGGCCTGGAGCAGTACTTC. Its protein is CASREGLEQYF.

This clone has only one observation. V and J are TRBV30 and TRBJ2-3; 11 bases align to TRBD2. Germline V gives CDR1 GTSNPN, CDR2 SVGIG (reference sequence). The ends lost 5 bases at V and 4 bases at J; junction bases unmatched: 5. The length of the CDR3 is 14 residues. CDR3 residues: CAWAGTSGADTQYF. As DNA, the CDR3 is TGTGCCTGGGCCGGGACTAGCGGTGCAGATACGCAGTATTTT. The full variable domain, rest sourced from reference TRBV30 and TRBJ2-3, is SQTIHQWPATLVQPVGSPLSLECTVEGTSNPNLYWYRQAAGRGLQLLFYSVGIGQISSEVPQNLSASRPQDRQFILSSKKLLLSDSGFYLCAWAGTSGADTQYFGPGTRLTVL.

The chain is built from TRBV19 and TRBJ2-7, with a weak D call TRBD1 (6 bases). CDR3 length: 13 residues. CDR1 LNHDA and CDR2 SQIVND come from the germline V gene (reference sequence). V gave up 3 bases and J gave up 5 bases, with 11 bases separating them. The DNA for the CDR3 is TGTGCCAGTAGTATGACAGGATCTCACGAGCAGTACTTC. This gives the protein CASSMTGSHEQYF.

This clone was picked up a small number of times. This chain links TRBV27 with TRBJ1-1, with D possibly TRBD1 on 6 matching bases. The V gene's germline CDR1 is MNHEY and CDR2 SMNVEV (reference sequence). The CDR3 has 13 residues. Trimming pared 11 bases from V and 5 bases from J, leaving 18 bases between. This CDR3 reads CAAGREGGTEAFF. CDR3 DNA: TGTGCCGCAGGTCGGGAGGGGGGGACTGAAGCTTTCTTT.

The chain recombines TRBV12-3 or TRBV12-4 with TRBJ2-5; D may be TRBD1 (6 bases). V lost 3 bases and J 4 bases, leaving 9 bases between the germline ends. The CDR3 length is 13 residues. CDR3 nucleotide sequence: TGTGCCAGCAGTTTTTGGGGGCGAGAGACCCAGTACTTC. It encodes CASSFWGRETQYF.

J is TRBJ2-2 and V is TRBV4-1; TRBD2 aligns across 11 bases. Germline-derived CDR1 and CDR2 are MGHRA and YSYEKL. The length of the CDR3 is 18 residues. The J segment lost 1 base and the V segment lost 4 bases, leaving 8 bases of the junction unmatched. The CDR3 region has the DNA TGCGCCAGCAGCCGGGGACTAGCGGACCTTAGGAACACCGGGGAGCTGTTTTTT. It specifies CASSRGLADLRNTGELFF.

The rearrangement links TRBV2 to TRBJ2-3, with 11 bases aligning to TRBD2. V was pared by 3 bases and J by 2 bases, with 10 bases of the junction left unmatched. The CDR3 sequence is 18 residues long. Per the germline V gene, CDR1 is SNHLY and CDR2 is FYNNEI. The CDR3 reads CASSDGGLAEAYTDTQYF. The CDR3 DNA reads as TGTGCCAGCAGTGACGGGGGACTAGCGGAAGCCTACACAGATACGCAGTATTTT.

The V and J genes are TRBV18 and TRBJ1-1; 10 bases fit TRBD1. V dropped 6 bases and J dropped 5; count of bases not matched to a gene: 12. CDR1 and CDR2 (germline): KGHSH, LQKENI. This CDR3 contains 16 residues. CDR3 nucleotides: TGTGCCAGCTCCCTCTCGCCACCGGGACAGGGGACTGAAGCTTTCTTT. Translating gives CASSLSPPGQGTEAFF.

The CDR3 is CASSYSAVKSYEQYF. The CDR3 DNA reads as TGTGCCAGCAGTTACAGTGCGGTCAAGTCCTACGAGCAGTACTTC. V and J are TRBV6-6 and TRBJ2-7; no clear D gene. CDR3 length: 15 residues. Trimming pared 2 bases from V and 1 base from J, leaving 12 bases between. The germline CDR1 and CDR2 sequences are MNHNY and SVGAGI (reference sequence).

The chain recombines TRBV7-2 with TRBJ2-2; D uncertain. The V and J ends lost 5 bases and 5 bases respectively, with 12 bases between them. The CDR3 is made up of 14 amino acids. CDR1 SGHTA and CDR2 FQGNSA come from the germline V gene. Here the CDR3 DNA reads TGTGCCAGCAGCGCCCTTGGGCCGACCGGGGAGCTGTTTTTT. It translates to CASSALGPTGELFF.

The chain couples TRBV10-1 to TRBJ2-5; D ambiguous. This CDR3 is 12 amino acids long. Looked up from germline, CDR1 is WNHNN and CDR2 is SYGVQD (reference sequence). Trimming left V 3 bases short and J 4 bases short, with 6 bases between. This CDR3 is CASSENGETQYF. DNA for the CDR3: TGCGCCAGCAGTGAAAACGGAGAGACCCAGTACTTC.

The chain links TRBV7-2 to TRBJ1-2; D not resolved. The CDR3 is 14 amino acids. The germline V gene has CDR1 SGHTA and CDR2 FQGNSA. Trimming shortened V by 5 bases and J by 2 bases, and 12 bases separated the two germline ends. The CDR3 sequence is CASSGTVRNYGYTF. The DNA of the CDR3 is TGTGCCAGCAGCGGCACCGTGAGGAACTATGGCTACACCTTC.

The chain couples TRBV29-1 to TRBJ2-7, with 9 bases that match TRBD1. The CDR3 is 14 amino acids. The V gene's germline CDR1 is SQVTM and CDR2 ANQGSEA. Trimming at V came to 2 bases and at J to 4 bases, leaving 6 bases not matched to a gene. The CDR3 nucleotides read TGCAGCGTTGAATCCGGGACAGGGCGGTACGAGCAGTACTTC. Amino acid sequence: CSVESGTGRYEQYF.

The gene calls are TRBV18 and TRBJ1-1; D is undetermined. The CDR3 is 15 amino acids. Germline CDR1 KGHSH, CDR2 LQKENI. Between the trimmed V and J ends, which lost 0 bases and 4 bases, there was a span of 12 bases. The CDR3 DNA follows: TGTGCCAGCTCACCACCGCGGGAGATTGGCACTGAAGCTTTCTTT. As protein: CASSPPREIGTEAFF.